This T cell receptor (beta chain) was recovered during a study of cytomegalovirus exposure and HLA in healthy donors. Study results and caveats: Earlier results showed most TCR beta V segments being productive about 90% or about 30% of the time. Analyses of presence and absence presupposed an approximately uniform sequencing depth across donors. Several of the most significant clusters appeared, in a later analysis, to be linked to common viral pathogens.

Although they were nominally healthy when sampled, donors likely had unrecorded immune exposures. Concerning this clone: What it recognizes is unknown.

The study ran its PCR with 60 Vbeta and 13 Jbeta primers. Assay: immunoSEQ multiplex PCR; the TCRdb copy retains only in-frame clones and omits some. The sample holds 150,000 to 200,000 clones, over 70% seen once. This CDR3 is built from 13 residues. Germline loops: CDR1 SGDLS, CDR2 YYNGEE. Trimming cost V 0 bases and J 3 bases, with 7 bases left between them. V and J are TRBV9 and TRBJ2-7; a weak D match, TRBD1 (6 bases). The sequenced material came from PBMCs. This receptor was taken from a male donor in good health and CMV-seropositive. This CDR3 is CASSVETGYEQYF. The CDR3 nucleotides read TGTGCCAGCAGCGTAGAGACAGGCTACGAGCAGTACTTC.